This record concerns one TCR beta chain sequence. Antigen: not known. Only in-frame clones appear in the TCRdb table, and some are missing; sequencing was by immunoSEQ multiplex PCR. The data show 150,000 or so clones, with about 92% seen just once and about 6.5% held by the top ten. This specimen belongs to a study of T cell responses to AZD1222 COVID-19 vaccine. The CDR3 is made up of 16 amino acids. Germline V gene lookup returns CDR1 SGHRS and CDR2 YFSETQ. V was clipped by 4 bases and J by 0 bases; unmatched bases: 6. Study-wide results and limits: Baseline seropositives among AZD1222 recipients totaled only 6 or 7. There were repertoire samples only from the period after the peak T cell response. Breadth and depth of Spike-specific TCRs rose after two AZD1222 doses. The sample set comprised mostly white British donors with more females, and clonal diversity was possibly underestimated.

The material was peripheral blood, obtained 28 days after the second AZD1222 dose. The chain uses TRBV5-1 and TRBJ2-2, with 7 bases matching TRBD1. This clonotype originated in an adult who received the AZD1222 COVID-19 vaccine. The CDR3 protein is CASSPTGTANTGELFF. The DNA of the CDR3 is TGCGCCAGCAGCCCGACCGGGACAGCGAACACCGGGGAGCTGTTTTTT.